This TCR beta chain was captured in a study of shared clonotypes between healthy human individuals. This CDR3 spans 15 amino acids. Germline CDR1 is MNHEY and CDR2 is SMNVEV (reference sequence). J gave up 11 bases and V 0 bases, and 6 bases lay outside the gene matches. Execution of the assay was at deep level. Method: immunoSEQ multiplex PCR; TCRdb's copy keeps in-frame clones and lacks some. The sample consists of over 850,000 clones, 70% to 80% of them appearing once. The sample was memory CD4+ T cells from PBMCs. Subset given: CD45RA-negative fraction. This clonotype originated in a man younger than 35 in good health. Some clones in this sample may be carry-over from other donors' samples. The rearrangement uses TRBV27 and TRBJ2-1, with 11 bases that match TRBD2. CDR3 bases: TGTGCCAGCAGTTTATCGGTTACTAGCGGGAGAAAGCAGTTCTTC. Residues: CASSLSVTSGRKQFF.